This T cell receptor (beta chain) was sequenced during a study of blood T cell repertoires in COVID-19. The wider study: T cells, B-cell-depleted T cells, or PBMCs supplied cDNA or gDNA.

Original data processing: By means of reference gene primer amplification, nucleated cell counts were estimated. Method: immunoSEQ multiplex PCR; TCRdb's copy keeps in-frame clones and lacks some. V and J calls and clone size are those listed in that table; D and trimming were worked out from the DNA. The repertoire includes about 170,000 clones, 70% to 90% of them detected once, and less than 0.7% sits in the top ten. Trimming cost V 4 bases and J 5 bases; bases outside gene matches: 7. Germline-derived CDR1 and CDR2 are SGHNT and YYREEE (reference sequence). The CDR3 covers 15 residues. The sequencing input was peripheral blood. J is TRBJ2-3 and V is TRBV5-4; 10 nucleotides align to TRBD2. This clonotype was obtained from a man in his sixties with COVID-19, enrolled during active disease. In nucleotides, the CDR3 is TGTGCCAGCAGCCGGGGGACTAGCGAAATAGATACGCAGTATTTT. Protein product: CASSRGTSEIDTQYF.